Below, 8 T cell receptor beta chains from the same sample are listed, as sequenced in a study of blood T cell repertoires in COVID-19. The protocol was immunoSEQ multiplex PCR, while the TCRdb copy is restricted to in-frame clones and leaves out a portion. Among roughly 80,000 clones listed, about 80% were seen once. The sample was peripheral blood. Receptor source: a man aged 45 to 65 with acute or convalescent COVID-19.

V and J are TRBV10-3 and TRBJ2-2; tentatively, D is TRBD1 (6 bases). The V gene's germline CDR1 is ENHRY and CDR2 SYGVKD. The V end lost 0 bases, the J end lost 7 bases, and 9 bases lay between the germline ends. The CDR3 extends over 14 amino acids. The CDR3: CAISESQGFGELFF. The CDR3, as DNA: TGTGCCATCAGTGAGTCACAGGGCTTCGGGGAGCTGTTTTTT.

This rearrangement joins TRBV6-1 to TRBJ2-5, with 8 bases identical to TRBD2. Per germline, CDR1 MNHNS and CDR2 SASEGT. The length of the CDR3 is 19 residues. V was pared by 4 bases and J by 1 base, with 17 bases of the junction left unmatched. The CDR3 loop is CASSVTGTSGVGAQETQYF. Written as DNA, the CDR3 is TGTGCCAGCAGTGTAACCGGGACTAGTGGGGTAGGGGCCCAAGAGACCCAGTACTTC.

This chain connects TRBV6-5 to TRBJ2-5; maybe TRBD1 (5 bases). The germline V gene encodes CDR1 MNHEY and CDR2 SVGAGI. V lost 7 bases, J lost 4 bases, and 19 bases lay in between. This CDR3 spans 15 amino acids. CDR3 region: CASTYHQMGRETQYF. CDR3 sequence (DNA): TGTGCCAGCACCTACCACCAGATGGGGCGAGAGACCCAGTACTTC.

The chain carries TRBV5-6 and TRBJ2-7, with D possibly being TRBD1 (5 bases). The CDR3 runs to 15 residues. Germline V gene lookup returns CDR1 SGHDT and CDR2 YYEEEE. V lost 4 bases to trimming and J lost 3 bases, with 17 bases between them. The CDR3 is CASSQLSRTNYEQYF. Written as DNA, the CDR3 is TGTGCCAGCAGCCAACTCTCACGGACAAACTACGAGCAGTACTTC.

This clone has just a few counts. This rearrangement joins TRBV4-3 to TRBJ1-2; tentative D call: TRBD1 (6 bases). Germline assignment: CDR1 LGHNA and CDR2 YSLEER. The CDR3 loop spans 16 amino acids. Trimming removed 0 bases at V and 4 bases at J, with 15 bases between. CDR3 protein: CASSQDRQGSGYGYTF. The CDR3 nucleotides read TGCGCCAGCAGCCAAGATCGTCAGGGGAGTGGCTATGGCTACACCTTC.

The chain links TRBV30 to TRBJ2-3; 9 positions match TRBD2. In germline, CDR1 is GTSNPN, CDR2 SVGIG (reference sequence). CDR3 length: 15 residues. After removal of 3 bases from V and 3 bases from J, the junction contained 7 bases not matched to a gene. The CDR3 region is CAWRYSGGTTDTQYF. The CDR3, as DNA: TGTGCCTGGAGGTACAGCGGGGGGACAACAGATACGCAGTATTTT. The full variable domain, with the rest looked up from reference TRBV30 and TRBJ2-3, is SQTIHQWPATLVQPVGSPLSLECTVEGTSNPNLYWYRQAAGRGLQLLFYSVGIGQISSEVPQNLSASRPQDRQFILSSKKLLLSDSGFYLCAWRYSGGTTDTQYFGPGTRLTVL.

This clone is a singleton in its sample. The chain carries TRBV29-1 and TRBJ1-2; 7 positions agree with TRBD1. Germline assignment: CDR1 SQVTM and CDR2 ANQGSEA. The CDR3 is 12 amino acids. V lost 7 bases, J lost 2 bases, and 4 bases stayed unmatched. CDR3 loop: CSGRQGNYGYTF. The CDR3 DNA reads as TGCAGCGGACGACAGGGAAACTATGGCTACACCTTC.

This chain links TRBV7-2 with TRBJ1-1; 8 bases are a match to TRBD1. Germline V gene data show CDR1 as SGHTA and CDR2 as FQGNSA. Germline trimming cut 1 base from V and 6 bases from J; bases unmatched to any gene: 4. This CDR3 is built from 14 residues. The CDR3 sequence is CASSLGQGFSEAFF. The DNA of the CDR3 is TGTGCCAGCAGCTTAGGACAGGGGTTTTCTGAAGCTTTCTTT.